Each of the 4 T cell receptor beta chains below was sequenced from the same sample in a study of cytomegalovirus exposure and HLA in healthy donors. The PCR ran on 60 Vbeta and 13 Jbeta primers. TCRdb keeps only in-frame clones here, not all; method: immunoSEQ multiplex PCR. This table lists 150,000 to 200,000 clones. The specimen was PBMCs. These receptors came from a man aged 30-40 years in good health and CMV-seronegative.

The rearrangement links TRBV5-1 to TRBJ1-2; no reliable D call. Germline V gene lookup returns CDR1 SGHRS and CDR2 YFSETQ. The CDR3 runs to 13 residues. Trimming left V 7 bases short and J 4 bases short, with 14 bases between. This CDR3 reads CASSTGSLYGYTF. CDR3 in DNA: TGCGCCAGCTCAACCGGGTCCCTCTATGGCTACACCTTC.

The chain recombines TRBV5-6 with TRBJ2-7; D gene uncertain. This CDR3 is built from 16 residues. V was trimmed by 4 bases and J by 1 base, leaving 18 bases between them. Per germline, CDR1 SGHDT and CDR2 YYEEEE. CDR3 nucleotide sequence: TGTGCCAGCAGCCTTTTGGCACAAATTTTATCCTACGAGCAGTACTTC. Protein: CASSLLAQILSYEQYF.

The genes are TRBV7-9 and TRBJ1-5; D perhaps matches TRBD1 (5 bases). Germline assignment: CDR1 SEHNR and CDR2 FQNEAQ (reference sequence). The CDR3 spans 12 residues. Here the CDR3 DNA reads TGTGCTGTTGGGGGGGGCAATCAGCCCCAGCATTTT. Protein: CAVGGGNQPQHF.

The rearrangement joins TRBV6-1 to TRBJ2-4; possible D gene TRBD2, 5 bases. Trimming took 3 bases from V and 0 from J, leaving 12 bases between them. Germline values: CDR1 MNHNS, CDR2 SASEGT. CDR3 length: 16 amino acids. The CDR3 protein is CASSEIGGIAKNIQYF. The CDR3, as DNA: TGTGCCAGCAGTGAGATAGGAGGTATAGCCAAAAACATTCAGTACTTC.